This entry is about one TCR beta chain. The sample belongs to a study of blood T cell repertoires in COVID-19. TCRdb's table, derived via immunoSEQ multiplex PCR, lists solely in-frame clones and lacks some. The sample lists approximately 270,000 clones, more than 85% occurring once. Trimming pared 4 bases from V and 15 bases from J, leaving 13 bases between. The CDR3 sequence is 11 residues long. CDR1 is LNHDA, CDR2 SQIVND, per germline (reference sequence). The clonotype was recovered from a man in his forties who had been exposed to COVID-19. The chain employs TRBV19 and TRBJ2-1, with D perhaps TRBD1 (5 bases). The sample comprised PBMCs or T cells enriched from blood (not recorded which). Written as DNA, the CDR3 is TGTGCCAGTAGTAACCTGGGGCCAGCGTTCTTC. Protein product: CASSNLGPAFF.